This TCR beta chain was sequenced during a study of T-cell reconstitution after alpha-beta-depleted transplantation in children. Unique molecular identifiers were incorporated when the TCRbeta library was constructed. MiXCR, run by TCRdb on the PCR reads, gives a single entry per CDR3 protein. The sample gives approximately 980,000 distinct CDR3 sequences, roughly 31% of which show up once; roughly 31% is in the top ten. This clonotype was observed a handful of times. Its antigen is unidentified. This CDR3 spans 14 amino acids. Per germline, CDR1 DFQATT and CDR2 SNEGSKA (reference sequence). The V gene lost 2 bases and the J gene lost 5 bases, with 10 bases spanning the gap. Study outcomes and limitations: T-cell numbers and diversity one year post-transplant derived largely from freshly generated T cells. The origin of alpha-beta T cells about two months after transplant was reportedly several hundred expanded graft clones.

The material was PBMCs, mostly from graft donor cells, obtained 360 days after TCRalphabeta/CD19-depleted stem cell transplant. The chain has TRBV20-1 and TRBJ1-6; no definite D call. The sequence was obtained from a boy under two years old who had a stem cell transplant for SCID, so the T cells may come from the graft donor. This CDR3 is CSARFAADNSPLHF. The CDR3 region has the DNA TGCAGTGCTAGATTTGCGGCAGATAATTCACCCCTCCACTTT.